These 26 T cell receptor beta chains were all obtained from the same sample, sequenced in a study of blood T cell repertoires in COVID-19. TCRdb's table, derived via immunoSEQ multiplex PCR, lists solely in-frame clones and lacks some. The sample has roughly 270,000 clones; approximately 80% are singletons. Sequencing used PBMCs or T cells enriched from blood (not recorded which). Source of these receptors: a man aged 35 to 55 who had been exposed to COVID-19.

The J gene is TRBJ1-4, the V gene TRBV7-9; D not resolved. The CDR3 is 13 amino acids. Germline lookup yields CDR1 SEHNR and CDR2 FQNEAQ (reference sequence). The ends were cut back, 7 bases at V and 0 bases at J, with 6 bases in the middle. The CDR3 DNA follows: TGTGCCAGCACGGGCCCAACTAATGAAAAACTGTTTTTT. This translates into CASTGPTNEKLFF.

The chain recombines TRBV6-5 with TRBJ2-7; 7 bases align to TRBD2. The germline V gene has CDR1 MNHEY and CDR2 SVGAGI. This CDR3 is 12 amino acids long. Germline trimming cut 8 bases from V and 5 bases from J; bases unmatched to any gene: 6. As DNA, the CDR3 is TGTGCCAGCCGATGGGCGGGAGACGAGCAGTACTTC. It codes for CASRWAGDEQYF.

CDR3 amino acids: CASSQGSPGRVHGYTF. The CDR3 region has the DNA TGCGCCAGCAGTCAGGGCTCCCCGGGGAGGGTACATGGCTACACCTTC. The rearrangement uses TRBV23-1 and TRBJ1-2; no clear D. Being an ORF, TRBV23-1 has a function that is uncertain. Trimming stripped 3 bases from V and 6 bases from J, with 20 bases between. The CDR3 covers 16 residues.

The chain couples TRBV3-1 (or the pseudogene TRBV3-2) to TRBJ2-1; D is unclear. Germline values: CDR1 LGHDT, CDR2 YNNKEL (reference sequence). The CDR3 runs to 12 residues. The germline V and J ends were trimmed by 1 base and 15 bases, with 13 bases remaining between them. The CDR3 is CASSQGRWPVFF. Written as DNA, the CDR3 is TGTGCCAGCAGCCAAGGGCGGTGGCCGGTGTTCTTC.

The sample holds one count of this clone. The chain couples TRBV12-3 or TRBV12-4 to TRBJ2-7; D is possibly TRBD1 (5 bases). This CDR3 is 13 amino acids long. Trimming pared 3 bases from V and 7 bases from J, leaving 13 bases between. The DNA for the CDR3 is TGTGCCAGCAGTTTCCAGGGTTTGGAAGAGCAGTACTTC. Protein sequence: CASSFQGLEEQYF.

The chain combines TRBV11-2 with TRBJ2-1; 9 nucleotides align to TRBD2. Per the germline V gene, CDR1 is SGHAT and CDR2 is FQNNGV. The V segment lost 7 bases and the J segment 2 bases; nucleotides outside the gene matches: 6. The CDR3 sequence is 15 residues long. The CDR3 is CASNTLAGPYNEQFF. The DNA for the CDR3 is TGTGCCAGCAATACCCTAGCGGGACCCTACAATGAGCAGTTCTTC.

The chain recombines TRBV6-5 with TRBJ2-3; TRBD2 is a possible D gene (5 bases). Germline V gene sequence: CDR1 MNHEY, CDR2 SVGAGI. The CDR3 runs to 14 residues. Between the trimmed V and J ends, which lost 5 bases and 4 bases, there was a span of 13 bases. The CDR3 DNA sequence: TGTGCCAGCAGTCGCAGAGACGGGGCAGATACGCAGTATTTT. It translates to CASSRRDGADTQYF.

This clone was seen only once. The V and J genes are TRBV2 and TRBJ1-5; the match to TRBD1 covers 7 bases. CDR3 size: 14 residues. Per germline, CDR1 SNHLY and CDR2 FYNNEI. V was clipped by 5 bases and J by 3 bases; unmatched bases: 4. This CDR3 reads CASSQTGLNQPQHF. In DNA, the CDR3 is TGTGCCAGCAGTCAGACAGGGCTCAATCAGCCCCAGCATTTT.

V usage is TRBV6-1 and J usage is TRBJ2-1, with D perhaps matching TRBD2 (6 bases). The CDR3 is 17 amino acids. Germline V CDR1 and CDR2: MNHNS, SASEGT. Trimming shortened V by 2 bases and J by 6 bases, and 20 bases separated the two germline ends. The CDR3 bases are TGTGCCAGCAGTGAATCGCTCGGGAGATATACGGTCAATGAGCAGTTCTTC. Amino acid sequence: CASSESLGRYTVNEQFF.

This clone has more than one count but fewer than ten. J is TRBJ2-5 and V is TRBV18; D is unresolved. Germline CDR1 KGHSH, CDR2 LQKENI. The CDR3 extends over 13 amino acids. The germline V and J ends were trimmed by 2 bases and 2 bases, with 6 bases remaining between them. The CDR3 bases are TGTGCCAGCTCACCATCTATACAAGAGACCCAGTACTTC. The encoded protein is CASSPSIQETQYF. The full variable domain, in which reference TRBV18 and TRBJ2-5 provide the parts outside the CDR3, is NAGVMQNPRHLVRRRGQEARLRCSPMKGHSHVYWYRQLPEEGLKFMVYLQKENIIDESGMPKERFSAEFPKEGPSILRIQQVVRGDSAAYFCASSPSIQETQYFGPGTRLLVL.

This sequence joins TRBV19 and TRBJ2-6; no firm D call. Germline V gives CDR1 LNHDA, CDR2 SQIVND (reference sequence). The ends were cut back, 1 base at V and 2 bases at J, with 9 bases in the middle. The CDR3 has 16 residues. The DNA for the CDR3 is TGTGCCAGTAGTATAGCGTCGGTCACTGGGGCCAACGTCCTGACTTTC. Its translation: CASSIASVTGANVLTF. Full variable domain (rest looked up from reference TRBV19 and TRBJ2-6): DGGITQSPKYLFRKEGQNVTLSCEQNLNHDAMYWYRQDPGQGLRLIYYSQIVNDFQKGDIAEGYSVSREKKESFPLTVTSAQKNPTAFYLCASSIASVTGANVLTFGAGSRLTVL.

The J gene is TRBJ1-5, the V gene TRBV4-1; no clear D gene. Germline CDR1 is MGHRA and CDR2 is YSYEKL. The CDR3 extends over 14 amino acids. Trimming removed 0 bases at V and 9 bases at J, with 12 bases between. CDR3 DNA: TGCGCCAGCAGCCAAGAAGGACCCGGGAGGCCCCAGCATTTT. Translation: CASSQEGPGRPQHF.

The V call is TRBV18, the J call TRBJ1-5; 9 positions match TRBD1. In germline, CDR1 is KGHSH, CDR2 LQKENI. The CDR3 runs to 14 residues. V gave up 3 bases and J gave up 6 bases; unmatched junction bases: 3. DNA of the CDR3: TGTGCCAGCTCACCTGAACAGGGGGCTCAGCCCCAGCATTTT. The encoded protein is CASSPEQGAQPQHF.

The V gene is TRBV7-9, the J gene TRBJ2-3, with TRBD2 matching over 10 bases. This CDR3 comprises 15 residues. From germline, CDR1 is SEHNR and CDR2 FQNEAQ (reference sequence). With 6 bases clipped from V and 4 bases from J, the junction kept 7 bases outside the gene matches. The CDR3 loop is CASRSGTSVADTQYF. The CDR3 DNA reads as TGTGCCAGCAGATCCGGGACTAGCGTGGCAGATACGCAGTATTTT.

The V and J genes are TRBV24-1 and TRBJ1-1; 7 bases match TRBD1. Germline V gene sequence: CDR1 KGHDR, CDR2 SFDVKD. The CDR3 is 14 amino acids. V gave up 4 bases and J gave up 11 bases; unmatched junction bases: 12. CDR3 sequence reads: CATSDPLEARGAFF. The CDR3 DNA is TGTGCCACCAGTGACCCTCTGGAGGCCAGGGGGGCTTTCTTT.

The V and J genes are TRBV19 and TRBJ1-5; perhaps TRBD1 as D (5 bases). Between the trimmed V and J ends, which lost 3 bases and 4 bases, there was a span of 16 bases. Germline V gene sequence: CDR1 LNHDA, CDR2 SQIVND (reference sequence). This CDR3 is 16 amino acids long. Here the CDR3 DNA reads TGTGCCAGTAGTATGAAAGTCGACAGATCGAATCAGCCCCAGCATTTT. Encoded protein: CASSMKVDRSNQPQHF.

The gene calls are TRBV3-1 (or the pseudogene TRBV3-2) and TRBJ1-3; 7 bases agree with TRBD1. V trimming: 4 bases; J trimming: 0 bases; junction bases outside the gene matches: 12. Germline CDR1 is LGHDT and CDR2 is YNNKEL (reference sequence). This CDR3 is built from 18 residues. CDR3 in amino acids: CASSLKFPGQTSGNTIYF. The DNA of the CDR3 is TGTGCCAGCAGCCTGAAGTTTCCGGGACAGACCTCTGGAAACACCATATATTTT.

The chain carries TRBV10-3 and TRBJ2-5; 10 nucleotides match TRBD1. Germline V CDR1 and CDR2: ENHRY, SYGVKD. V was pared by 10 bases and J by 4 bases, with 9 bases of the junction left unmatched. The CDR3 sequence is 14 residues long. The DNA of the CDR3 is TGTGCCAGCAGACAGGGGGCTTTAGGAGAGACCCAGTACTTC. Residues: CASRQGALGETQYF.

This rearrangement joins TRBV18 to TRBJ2-7; 7 bases are a match to TRBD2. V dropped 0 bases and J dropped 4; count of bases not matched to a gene: 3. The CDR3 covers 14 residues. From germline, CDR1 is KGHSH and CDR2 LQKENI. The CDR3 DNA reads as TGTGCCAGCTCACCACCTAGCGGGCTATACGAGCAGTACTTC. Translation: CASSPPSGLYEQYF.

The genes are TRBV27 and TRBJ2-3; TRBD2 aligns across 8 bases. CDR1 and CDR2 (germline): MNHEY, SMNVEV (reference sequence). This CDR3 region has 16 residues. Losses at the gene ends were 3 bases for V and 2 bases for J; bases not matched to a gene: 7. CDR3 DNA sequence: TGTGCCAGCAGTTTTGGGACTAGAAGTTACACAGATACGCAGTATTTT. This translates into CASSFGTRSYTDTQYF.

This chain connects TRBV7-9 to TRBJ1-5, with 7 bases that match TRBD1. J gave up 6 bases and V 5 bases, and 4 bases lay outside the gene matches. CDR1 and CDR2 (germline): SEHNR, FQNEAQ (reference sequence). CDR3 length: 13 amino acids. The CDR3 DNA reads TGTGCCAGCAGCAAAGACAGGGCTCAGCCCCAGCATTTT. This gives the protein CASSKDRAQPQHF.

V usage is TRBV18 and J usage is TRBJ1-5, with a tentative D call TRBD1 (6 bases). Germline V gene data show CDR1 as KGHSH and CDR2 as LQKENI. The CDR3 is 16 residues long. Trimming took off 2 bases at V and 3 bases at J, with 14 bases between the two ends. The CDR3 DNA is TGTGCCAGCTCACCAAACTCTCAGGGGTACAATCAGCCCCAGCATTTT. This gives the protein CASSPNSQGYNQPQHF.

The chain joins TRBV5-1 to TRBJ2-5; weak D call: TRBD2 (6 bases). Germline values: CDR1 SGHRS, CDR2 YFSETQ. The length of the CDR3 is 13 residues. The germline V and J ends were trimmed by 7 bases and 5 bases, with 15 bases remaining between them. In DNA, the CDR3 is TGCGCCAGCCGCCGGGAGCGCTTGGAGACCCAGTACTTC. As protein: CASRRERLETQYF.

V gene TRBV19 combines with J gene TRBJ1-1; no firm D call. Germline-derived CDR1 and CDR2 are LNHDA and SQIVND (reference sequence). The CDR3 is 15 amino acids. Trimming took 7 bases from V and 2 from J, leaving 17 bases between them. The CDR3 region is CASTLGGRINTEAFF. The CDR3 region has the DNA TGTGCCAGTACCCTGGGAGGCAGGATCAACACTGAAGCTTTCTTT.

The V and J genes are TRBV6-5 and TRBJ2-7; 12 bases match TRBD1. This CDR3 region has 14 residues. Germline-derived CDR1 and CDR2 are MNHEY and SVGAGI. J lost 5 bases, V lost 8 bases, and 7 bases had no gene match. CDR3 sequence: CASRSGTGGNEQYF. CDR3 DNA sequence: TGTGCCAGCCGCTCAGGGACAGGGGGCAACGAGCAGTACTTC.

The CDR3 DNA follows: TGTGCCAGCTCCAAACAGGGGGCTGACAATCAGCCCCAGCATTTT. It is translated as CASSKQGADNQPQHF. The rearrangement links TRBV18 to TRBJ1-5, with 9 bases aligning to TRBD1. This CDR3 comprises 15 residues. V lost 6 bases to trimming and J lost 3 bases; unmatched junction nucleotides: 6. Germline CDR1 reads KGHSH; CDR2 reads LQKENI.